Below, 20 T cell receptor beta chains from the same sample are listed, as sequenced in a study of blood T cell repertoires in COVID-19. Measured with immunoSEQ multiplex PCR; TCRdb has only the in-frame clones, and not every one. The sample consists of about 68,000 clones, about 86% of them appearing once. The sample comprised peripheral blood. The receptors were gathered from a woman aged 55-69 years with acute or convalescent COVID-19.

This clone has only one observation. The chain combines TRBV5-1 with TRBJ2-2, with 10 nucleotides matching TRBD2. The CDR3 covers 15 residues. V was clipped by 7 bases and J by 5 bases; unmatched bases: 8. CDR1 SGHRS and CDR2 YFSETQ come from the germline V gene. The CDR3 DNA sequence: TGCGCCAGCGAGCGGGGGGGATCCCAAACCGGGGAGCTGTTTTTT. Translation gives CASERGGSQTGELFF.

The CDR3 is CASSPRPYSGATGELFF. CDR3 bases: TGCGCCAGCAGCCCCCGACCCTATAGCGGAGCCACCGGGGAGCTGTTTTTT. The chain recombines TRBV4-1 with TRBJ2-2, with D perhaps TRBD2 (6 bases). The CDR3 runs to 17 residues. Germline lookup yields CDR1 MGHRA and CDR2 YSYEKL. V was cut by 4 bases and J by 4 bases, with 19 bases left in between.

The rearrangement joins TRBV25-1 to TRBJ2-1; 8 nucleotides agree with TRBD2. CDR1 and CDR2 from the germline V gene are MGHDK and SYGVNS. The CDR3 consists of 16 residues. Trimming took 4 bases from V and 6 from J; bases not matched to a gene: 11. CDR3: CASSAGTRLRSNEQFF. The CDR3 bases are TGTGCCAGCAGTGCGGGGACTAGGCTACGGAGCAATGAGCAGTTCTTC.

This sequence joins TRBV19 and TRBJ2-2, with 7 bases that match TRBD1. Trimming removed 1 base from V and 1 base from J; junction bases left unmatched: 9. In germline, CDR1 is LNHDA, CDR2 SQIVND (reference sequence). This CDR3 has 18 amino acids. The CDR3 region is CASSIGQGRAENTGELFF. CDR3 nucleotide sequence: TGTGCCAGTAGTATAGGACAGGGTAGAGCGGAGAACACCGGGGAGCTGTTTTTT.

The V and J genes are TRBV19 and TRBJ2-2; 12 bases line up with TRBD2. The CDR3 covers 15 residues. Unmatched junction bases numbered 5, after V lost 5 bases and J lost 7 bases. Per the germline V gene, CDR1 is LNHDA and CDR2 is SQIVND (reference sequence). The CDR3 region has the DNA TGTGCCAGTAGTTCAAAACTAGCGGGAGGCGGGGAGCTGTTTTTT. Translated: CASSSKLAGGGELFF.

This clone is judged medium-sized. This chain uses TRBV24-1 with TRBJ2-1; the D is unclear. Germline CDR1 is KGHDR and CDR2 is SFDVKD. The V gene lost 4 bases and the J gene lost 6 bases, with 15 bases spanning the gap. There are 15 residues in the CDR3. The CDR3 protein is CATSDPSHRVNEQFF. In DNA, the CDR3 is TGTGCCACCAGTGACCCGTCACACCGGGTCAATGAGCAGTTCTTC.

This rearrangement joins TRBV10-2 to TRBJ2-7; TRBD2 aligns across 8 bases. The V segment lost 7 bases and the J segment 0 bases; nucleotides outside the gene matches: 5. The CDR3 has 14 amino acids. CDR1 is WSHSY, CDR2 SAAADI, per germline. CDR3 in amino acids: CASTTSGSSYEQYF. The CDR3 bases are TGCGCCAGCACTACTAGCGGAAGCTCCTACGAGCAGTACTTC.

The rearrangement uses TRBV3-1 (or the pseudogene TRBV3-2) and TRBJ2-2; TRBD1 aligns across 8 bases. In germline, CDR1 is LGHDT, CDR2 YNNKEL (reference sequence). The CDR3 loop spans 16 amino acids. V gave up 4 bases and J gave up 6 bases; unmatched junction bases: 10. The CDR3 reads CASSPRQGARAGELFF. DNA for the CDR3: TGTGCCAGCAGCCCTCGCCAGGGGGCGCGCGCCGGGGAGCTGTTTTTT.

This clone appeared once. The genes are TRBV30 and TRBJ1-2, with D perhaps TRBD1 (5 bases). Germline lookup yields CDR1 GTSNPN and CDR2 SVGIG (reference sequence). This CDR3 has 13 residues. Trimming took 8 bases from V and 6 from J, leaving 19 bases between them. The CDR3 sequence is CARYWGGSHGYTF. In DNA form, the CDR3 reads TGTGCCCGGTACTGGGGGGGAAGTCATGGCTACACCTTC. The full variable domain, in which reference TRBV30 and TRBJ1-2 provide the parts outside the CDR3, is SQTIHQWPATLVQPVGSPLSLECTVEGTSNPNLYWYRQAAGRGLQLLFYSVGIGQISSEVPQNLSASRPQDRQFILSSKKLLLSDSGFYLCARYWGGSHGYTFGSGTRLTVV.

The genes are TRBV6-5 and TRBJ2-3, with 7 bases lining up with TRBD2. CDR1 MNHEY and CDR2 SVGAGI come from the germline V gene. This CDR3 has 16 residues. V lost 2 bases and J lost 0; bases outside the gene matches: 5. CDR3 DNA sequence: TGTGCCAGCAGTTACACCTATAGCGGGAGCACAGATACGCAGTATTTT. Its protein product is CASSYTYSGSTDTQYF.

The V and J genes are TRBV7-9 and TRBJ1-2; 8 bases agree with TRBD1. V lost 5 bases and J lost 4; bases outside the gene matches: 12. Germline V gives CDR1 SEHNR, CDR2 FQNEAQ (reference sequence). The CDR3 runs to 16 residues. CDR3 coding DNA: TGTGCCAGCAGCATCGACAGGGGTCCCAATGGCTATGGCTACACCTTC. Translated: CASSIDRGPNGYGYTF. Full variable domain (remainder filled in from reference TRBV7-9 and TRBJ1-2): DTGVSQNPRHKITKRGQNVTFRCDPISEHNRLYWYRQTLGQGPEFLTYFQNEAQLEKSRLLSDRFSAERPKGSFSTLEIQRTEQGDSAMYLCASSIDRGPNGYGYTFGSGTRLTVV.

The chain employs TRBV5-1 and TRBJ2-5, with TRBD2 matching over 7 bases. V was pared by 0 bases and J by 5 bases, with 4 bases of the junction left unmatched. The CDR3 spans 14 residues. CDR1 and CDR2 (germline): SGHRS, YFSETQ. The CDR3 spells CASSLVVSGETQYF. The CDR3 nucleotides read TGCGCCAGCAGCTTGGTGGTTAGCGGGGAGACCCAGTACTTC.

This clone was seen once. This chain joins TRBV30 and TRBJ2-2, with D possibly TRBD1 on 6 matching bases. Trimming removed 2 bases from V and 11 bases from J, with 12 bases in between. CDR1 and CDR2 (germline): GTSNPN, SVGIG (reference sequence). The length of the CDR3 is 12 residues. The DNA of the CDR3 is TGTGCCTGGAGTCGGGCAGGGGACGAGCTGTTTTTT. Encoded protein: CAWSRAGDELFF.

The genes are TRBV6-5 and TRBJ2-7; tentative D call: TRBD1 (6 bases). Germline-derived CDR1 and CDR2 are MNHEY and SVGAGI. V was cut by 5 bases and J by 8 bases, with 16 bases left in between. There are 13 residues in the CDR3. CDR3 DNA sequence: TGTGCCAGCAGTCCACTCTCCGGACAGAAGCAGTACTTC. Its translation: CASSPLSGQKQYF.

The rearrangement links TRBV19 to TRBJ1-6, with D unclear. Germline CDR1 reads LNHDA; CDR2 reads SQIVND (reference sequence). V lost 4 bases and J 4 bases, leaving 8 bases between the germline ends. The CDR3 totals 14 residues. CDR3 bases: TGTGCCAGTAGTAATTCATTGTATAATTCACCCCTCCACTTT. Protein sequence: CASSNSLYNSPLHF.

This clone was detected a few times. The chain has TRBV19 and TRBJ1-4; D is ambiguous. The ends were cut back, 5 bases at V and 7 bases at J, with 8 bases in the middle. CDR3 length: 12 amino acids. Germline CDR1 and CDR2: LNHDA and SQIVND (reference sequence). The CDR3: CASSPAGEKLFF. For the CDR3, the DNA is TGTGCCAGTAGTCCCGCGGGTGAAAAACTGTTTTTT.

This chain uses TRBV9 with TRBJ1-3; D is ambiguous. Between the trimmed V and J ends, which lost 2 bases and 0 bases, there was a span of 15 bases. Germline CDR1 is SGDLS and CDR2 is YYNGEE. The CDR3 totals 17 residues. The CDR3 sequence is CASSVRSSADSGNTIYF. In DNA form, the CDR3 reads TGTGCCAGCAGCGTTCGGAGTTCAGCGGACTCTGGAAACACCATATATTTT.

This sequence joins TRBV2 and TRBJ1-5; D gene unclear. CDR3 length: 14 amino acids. V was pared by 2 bases and J by 3 bases, with 8 bases between. CDR1 is SNHLY and CDR2 is FYNNEI in the germline V gene. CDR3 sequence: CASSENTVNQPQHF. The CDR3 DNA reads TGTGCCAGCAGTGAAAATACAGTCAATCAGCCCCAGCATTTT.

The chain uses TRBV2 and TRBJ1-3; 8 positions match TRBD1. Germline V CDR1 and CDR2: SNHLY, FYNNEI. This CDR3 contains 16 residues. J lost 0 bases, V lost 4 bases, and 5 bases had no gene match. CDR3 sequence (DNA): TGTGCCAGCAGTGTTGGGACAGGCAACTCTGGAAACACCATATATTTT. This sequence encodes CASSVGTGNSGNTIYF.

The gene calls are TRBV3-1 (or the pseudogene TRBV3-2) and TRBJ1-1; no clear D gene. Trimming shortened V by 7 bases and J by 1 base, and 13 bases separated the two germline ends. CDR3 length: 14 amino acids. From germline, CDR1 is LGHDT and CDR2 YNNKEL (reference sequence). Here the CDR3 reads CASKAEAWNTEAFF. As DNA, the CDR3 is TGTGCCAGCAAAGCGGAGGCCTGGAACACTGAAGCTTTCTTT.